This T cell receptor (beta chain) was sequenced for a study of shared clonotypes between healthy human individuals. Overall study context: Donor composition was a couple of women and three men, aged 18 to 49. There were three CD4 naive, three CD4 memory, two CD8 naive and one CD8 memory plates per donor.

V shed 7 bases, J shed 7 bases, and the junction held 7 bases outside the gene matches. Looked up from germline, CDR1 is PRHDT and CDR2 is FYEKMQ (reference sequence). The CDR3 length is 13 residues. Libraries were prepared by immunoSEQ multiplex PCR; TCRdb keeps only in-frame clonotypes and omits some of them. This table has some 2,100,000 clones, just over 90% appearing once. Whole-study findings and limits: Sorted-subset samples were not fully sequenced, rarefaction indicated. Clonotypes shared by all four sorted-subset donors had higher generation probabilities than non-shared clonotypes.

As to this clone: Its specificity is not known.

Terminally differentiated effector memory CD45RA+ cells were excluded from the naive CD8 cells, which were CD45RO-negative and positively selected for CCR7. Sequenced material: naive CD8+ T cells from PBMCs. The origin of this receptor is a man between 18 and 35 years old in good health. Some clones in this sample may be carry-over from other donors' samples. The chain carries TRBV13 and TRBJ2-1; TRBD1 agrees at 7 bases. The CDR3 here is CASTSGTVNEQFF. The CDR3 DNA is TGTGCCAGCACTTCCGGGACAGTAAATGAGCAGTTCTTC.